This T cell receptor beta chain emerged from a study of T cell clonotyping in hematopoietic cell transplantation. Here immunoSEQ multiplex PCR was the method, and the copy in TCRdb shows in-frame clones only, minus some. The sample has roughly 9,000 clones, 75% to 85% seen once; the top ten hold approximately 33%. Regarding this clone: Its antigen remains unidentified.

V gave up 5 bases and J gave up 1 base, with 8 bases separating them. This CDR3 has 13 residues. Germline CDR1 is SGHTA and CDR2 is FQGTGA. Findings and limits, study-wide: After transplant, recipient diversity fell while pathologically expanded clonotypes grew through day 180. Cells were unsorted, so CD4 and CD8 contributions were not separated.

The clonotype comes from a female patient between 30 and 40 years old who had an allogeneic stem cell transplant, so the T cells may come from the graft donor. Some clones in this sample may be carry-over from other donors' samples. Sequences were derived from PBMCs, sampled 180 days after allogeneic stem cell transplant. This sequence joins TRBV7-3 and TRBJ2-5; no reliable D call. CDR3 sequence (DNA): TGTGCCAGCAGCCGCACCATCCAAGAGACCCAGTACTTC. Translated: CASSRTIQETQYF.